A single sample gave rise to the 6 T cell receptor beta chains below, sequenced in a study of T-cell reconstitution after alpha-beta-depleted transplantation in children. Notes on the study in general: The authors attributed T-cell counts and diversity one year after transplant mostly to newly produced T cells.

No antigens are known for them. A library of TCRbeta sequences, prepared with unique molecular identifiers, was generated. Using its own MiXCR run on the PCR reads, TCRdb lists one record per CDR3 protein. This sample has some 300,000 distinct CDR3 sequences, with over 7% found just once. Sequenced material: peripheral blood, taken 360 days after TCRalphabeta/CD19-depleted stem cell transplant. Receptor source: a female patient aged 2-10 years who had a stem cell transplant for Fanconi anemia, so the T cells may come from the graft donor.

This clonotype was seen many times. This chain links TRBV5-1 with TRBJ1-2; no definite D call. This CDR3 has 14 amino acids. Trimming removed 5 bases from V and 2 bases from J, with 13 bases in between. CDR1 SGHRS and CDR2 YFSETQ come from the germline V gene. Here the CDR3 DNA reads TGCGCCAGCAGTATTGAGGGAGGGAACTATGGCTACACCTTC. This gives the protein CASSIEGGNYGYTF.

In its sample, this clonotype was seen a few times. The CDR3 spells CASSGGTSGNEQFF. The CDR3 DNA reads as TGTGCCAGCAGCGGCGGGACTAGCGGCAATGAGCAGTTCTTC. The chain combines TRBV11-2 with TRBJ2-1; TRBD2 aligns across 11 bases. Losses at the gene ends were 5 bases for V and 6 bases for J; bases not matched to a gene: 3. This CDR3 contains 14 residues. In germline, CDR1 is SGHAT, CDR2 FQNNGV.

The chain recombines TRBV6-2 or TRBV6-3 with TRBJ1-1; D is unresolved. The CDR3 is 14 residues long. V lost 4 bases, J lost 1 base, and 10 bases lay in between. Germline CDR1 MNHEY, CDR2 SVGEGT. The CDR3 region has the DNA TGTGCCAGCAGTTTCTTCGCCAAGAACACTGAAGCTTTCTTT. Translating it yields CASSFFAKNTEAFF.

This clonotype occurred many times. The chain links TRBV4-2 to TRBJ2-7, with 11 positions matching TRBD2. The V gene's germline CDR1 is LGHNA and CDR2 YNFKEQ. With V trimmed by 0 bases and J by 4 bases, 11 bases remained unmatched. The CDR3 sequence is 18 residues long. The chain's CDR3 is CASSQEPSGGTKGYEQYF. Here the CDR3 DNA reads TGTGCCAGCAGCCAAGAGCCTAGCGGGGGGACAAAAGGATACGAGCAGTACTTC.

This clonotype was detected many times. The genes are TRBV5-1 and TRBJ2-7; 8 positions agree with TRBD2. Unmatched junction bases numbered 4, after V lost 4 bases and J lost 4 bases. This CDR3 contains 13 residues. Germline V gene data show CDR1 as SGHRS and CDR2 as YFSETQ. This CDR3 reads CASSGSGVYEQYF. CDR3 in DNA: TGCGCCAGCAGCGGTAGCGGGGTGTACGAGCAGTACTTC.

This clonotype was observed a few times. V gene TRBV9 combines with J gene TRBJ2-2; 13 positions agree with TRBD2. Trimming cost V 6 bases and J 0 bases; bases outside gene matches: 8. The CDR3 is 18 amino acids. Germline assignment: CDR1 SGDLS and CDR2 YYNGEE. The CDR3 here is CASTPRLAGGTNTGELFF. Here the CDR3 DNA reads TGTGCCAGCACCCCGAGACTAGCGGGGGGTACGAACACCGGGGAGCTGTTTTTT.